This entry lists 29 T cell receptor beta chains sequenced from one sample in a study of sequential checkpoint blockade in melanoma. Treatment of the sample: randomized to nivolumab then ipilimumab (arm A) or the reverse (arm B). TCRdb keeps only in-frame clones here, not all; method: immunoSEQ multiplex PCR. This table has some 6,000 clones, approximately 21% appearing once. The sequencing used tumor tissue (inferred from file names), collected from a patient given nivolumab and ipilimumab in sequence. Receptor source: a human donor with melanoma.

Comments on this clone: It is unclear where the CDR3 begins or ends on the DNA, so no DNA is shown, and the CDR3 is as TCRdb lists it. The V and J genes are TRBV29-1 and TRBJ2-7; TRBD1 was called by the table and not checked on the DNA. Germline CDR1 reads SQVTM; CDR2 reads ANQGSEA. Including both end residues, the CDR3 is 14 amino acids long. CDR3 region: CSVGHRDRGYEQYF.

This rearrangement joins TRBV6-8 to TRBJ1-1; TRBD1 might be the D (5 bases). The ends were cut back, 3 bases at V and 3 bases at J, with 11 bases in the middle. The germline gives CDR1 MNHGY, CDR2 SAAAGT. The CDR3 has 14 amino acids. The CDR3 sequence is CASSYGGGDTEAFF. The CDR3 DNA reads TGTGCCAGCAGTTATGGGGGAGGGGACACTGAAGCTTTCTTT.

By sample fraction, this clone is medium-sized. V is TRBV6-8 and J is TRBJ1-4; 10 nucleotides line up with TRBD1. This CDR3 is 13 amino acids long. Losses at the gene ends were 10 bases for V and 8 bases for J; bases not matched to a gene: 7. Germline CDR1 is MNHGY and CDR2 is SAAAGT. In DNA form, the CDR3 reads TGTGCCATCAGCCCGGGACAGGGGGAAAAACTGTTTTTT. This codes for CAISPGQGEKLFF.

The chain uses TRBV4-1 and TRBJ1-1; no clear D gene. The CDR3 extends over 12 amino acids. The germline CDR1 and CDR2 sequences are MGHRA and YSYEKL. Trimming left V 0 bases short and J 1 base short, with 0 bases between. In DNA form, the CDR3 reads TGCGCCAGCAGCCAAGAGAACACTGAAGCTTTCTTT. As protein: CASSQENTEAFF.

In its sample, this clone was seen a few times. The J gene is TRBJ2-7, the V gene TRBV28; 8 bases are a match to TRBD2. The CDR3 is made up of 13 amino acids. V gave up 7 bases and J gave up 3 bases; unmatched junction bases: 5. CDR1 MDHEN and CDR2 SYDVKM come from the germline V gene. The CDR3 coding sequence is TGTGCCAGCACCAGCGGGAGCTACTACGAGCAGTACTTC. Protein: CASTSGSYYEQYF. Looking up the rest from reference TRBV28 and TRBJ2-7 gives the full variable domain: DVKVTQSSRYLVKRTGEKVFLECVQDMDHENMFWYRQDPGLGLRLIYFSYDVKMKEKGDIPEGYSVSREKKERFSLILESASTNQTSMYLCASTSGSYYEQYFGPGTRLTVT.

The CDR3 loop is CASKNTGARGKSYGYTF. Written as DNA, the CDR3 is TGTGCCAGCAAGAACACGGGAGCGAGGGGGAAGAGCTATGGCTACACCTTC. The J gene is TRBJ1-2, the V gene TRBV6-8; D is perhaps TRBD1 (6 bases). The CDR3 length is 17 residues. Trimming cost V 7 bases and J 4 bases, with 25 bases left between them. Germline CDR1 is MNHGY and CDR2 is SAAAGT.

This clone is judged medium-sized. The CDR3 loop is CASRESSGSGNIQYF. CDR3 DNA: TGTGCCAGCAGGGAGTCTAGCGGGAGTGGGAACATTCAGTACTTC. The V gene is TRBV11-3, the J gene TRBJ2-4, with 10 bases identical to TRBD2. V trimming: 6 bases; J trimming: 7 bases; junction bases outside the gene matches: 9. CDR3 length: 15 residues. CDR1 and CDR2 from the germline V gene are SGHNT and YENEEA.

This clone was recorded many times. V is TRBV11-3 and J is TRBJ1-1, with D possibly being TRBD1 (6 bases). Germline CDR1 and CDR2: SGHNT and YENEEA. The V end was cut by 3 bases, the J end by 0 bases, with 14 bases between. This CDR3 region has 16 residues. The CDR3 DNA follows: TGTGCCAGCAGCTTGGGGCAGGGGTTGGTGAACACTGAAGCTTTCTTT. Translation gives CASSLGQGLVNTEAFF.

The V call is TRBV9, the J call TRBJ2-2; a weak D match, TRBD2 (5 bases). V was cut by 5 bases and J by 0 bases, with 14 bases left in between. CDR3 length: 16 residues. Germline CDR1 is SGDLS and CDR2 is YYNGEE. CDR3 residues: CASSATADTNTGELFF. The CDR3 DNA follows: TGTGCCAGCAGTGCCACAGCGGATACGAACACCGGGGAGCTGTTTTTT.

This clone was found many times. The chain has TRBV11-3 and TRBJ1-5; no clear D gene. Per the germline V gene, CDR1 is SGHNT and CDR2 is YENEEA. The V end lost 5 bases, the J end lost 0 bases, and 8 bases lay between the germline ends. The CDR3 length is 14 residues. CDR3 bases: TGTGCCAGCAGCCCTAGGGATAGCAATCAGCCCCAGCATTTT. Translating gives CASSPRDSNQPQHF.

This clone was counted a few times. The chain uses TRBV19 and TRBJ2-2; either TRBD1 or TRBD2 may supply D (5 bases each). Germline V gene lookup returns CDR1 LNHDA and CDR2 SQIVND (reference sequence). The V gene lost 3 bases and the J gene lost 6 bases, with 26 bases spanning the gap. This CDR3 spans 19 amino acids. CDR3 DNA sequence: TGTGCCAGTAGTATCTTCGCAGGGAGTTATGACATTGATCCCGGGGAGCTGTTTTTT. This sequence encodes CASSIFAGSYDIDPGELFF.

The CDR3 DNA follows: TGCGCCAGCAGCTCGACCGAGTCCTATGGCTACACCTTC. Protein: CASSSTESYGYTF. This sequence joins TRBV23-1 and TRBJ1-2; D is ambiguous. TRBV23-1 counts as an open reading frame of uncertain function. The CDR3 consists of 13 residues. With 6 bases removed from V and 4 bases from J, the gap between germline ends came to 12 bases.

This clone turned up a few times. V is TRBV30 and J is TRBJ2-7, with D possibly matching TRBD2 (5 bases). V lost 7 bases to trimming and J lost 0 bases, with 13 bases between them. In germline, CDR1 is GTSNPN, CDR2 SVGIG (reference sequence). This CDR3 contains 13 residues. The CDR3 bases are TGTGCCTCGACCTCGGGGAGCTCCTACGAGCAGTACTTC. Translation gives CASTSGSSYEQYF.

Judged by abundance, this clone is medium-sized. This chain uses TRBV6-8 with TRBJ1-1; D is uncertain. The ends were cut back, 1 base at V and 6 bases at J, with 9 bases in the middle. The CDR3 loop spans 13 amino acids. Germline assignment: CDR1 MNHGY and CDR2 SAAAGT. CDR3 sequence reads: CASSYYPRAEAFF. The CDR3 bases are TGTGCCAGCAGTTACTACCCGAGGGCTGAAGCTTTCTTT.

V and J are TRBV28 and TRBJ2-5; a possible D gene is TRBD1 (5 bases). This CDR3 comprises 14 residues. Trimming removed 5 bases at V and 5 bases at J, with 15 bases between. Germline lookup yields CDR1 MDHEN and CDR2 SYDVKM. For the CDR3, the DNA is TGTGCCAGCAGTGAAGGGTTGCCAGGGGAGACCCAGTACTTC. It specifies CASSEGLPGETQYF. The whole variable domain, remainder taken from reference TRBV28 and TRBJ2-5, is DVKVTQSSRYLVKRTGEKVFLECVQDMDHENMFWYRQDPGLGLRLIYFSYDVKMKEKGDIPEGYSVSREKKERFSLILESASTNQTSMYLCASSEGLPGETQYFGPGTRLLVL.

The CDR3 is CASSSGQGLGEQYF. The DNA for the CDR3 is TGCGCCAGCAGCTCCGGACAGGGTTTAGGAGAGCAGTACTTC. V usage is TRBV5-1 and J usage is TRBJ2-7; 8 bases match TRBD1. The V gene end was trimmed by 3 bases and the J gene end by 7 bases; junction bases not matched to a gene: 9. The germline V gene has CDR1 SGHRS and CDR2 YFSETQ. The CDR3 contains 14 residues.

This clone showed up many times. V usage is TRBV11-3 and J usage is TRBJ2-5; D perhaps matches TRBD1 (6 bases). CDR1 SGHNT and CDR2 YENEEA come from the germline V gene. The CDR3 has 14 amino acids. Trimming removed 5 bases from V and 5 bases from J, with 15 bases in between. As DNA, the CDR3 is TGTGCCAGCAGCCCTGGACAGTTGGGGGAGACCCAGTACTTC. Translation gives CASSPGQLGETQYF. The full variable domain, in which reference TRBV11-3 and TRBJ2-5 provide the parts outside the CDR3, is EAGVVQSPRYKIIEKKQPVAFWCNPISGHNTLYWYLQNLGQGPELLIRYENEEAVDDSQLPKDRFSAERLKGVDSTLKIQPAELGDSAVYLCASSPGQLGETQYFGPGTRLLVL.

By proportion, this clone is medium-sized (0.01 to 0.1%). A read error may account for a junction end that differs from germline. The rearrangement uses TRBV11-3 and TRBJ2-7; D gene unclear. CDR3 length: 14 amino acids. Germline-derived CDR1 and CDR2 are SGHNT and YENEEA. CDR3 sequence reads: CASSLGHSSDEQYF. DNA for the CDR3: TGTGCCAGCAGCTTGGGCCACTCCTCCGACGAGCAGTACTTC.

The CDR3, as DNA: TGCGCCAGCAGCTTGTGGGGGGACAGGTCTAACACTGAAGCTTTCTTT. Its protein product is CASSLWGDRSNTEAFF. This chain joins TRBV5-1 and TRBJ1-1, with 8 positions matching TRBD1. Germline V lookup: CDR1 SGHRS, CDR2 YFSETQ. The CDR3 is made up of 16 amino acids. The trim removed 1 base at V and 2 bases at J, leaving 7 bases unmatched.

This clone was observed a handful of times. The CDR3 loop is CASSPGQGRAGYTF. The CDR3 DNA follows: TGTGCCAGCAGTCCTGGGCAGGGAAGAGCTGGCTACACCTTC. The chain uses TRBV28 and TRBJ1-2; possibly TRBD1 for D (5 bases). The V and J ends lost 5 bases and 7 bases respectively, with 17 bases between them. The germline V gene encodes CDR1 MDHEN and CDR2 SYDVKM. CDR3 length equals 14 residues.

J is TRBJ1-3 and V is TRBV11-3; TRBD1 agrees at 10 bases. The germline CDR1 and CDR2 sequences are SGHNT and YENEEA. J was trimmed by 4 bases and V by 3 bases; bases with no gene match: 3. This CDR3 contains 15 residues. The CDR3 DNA follows: TGTGCCAGCAGCTTGACAGGGGGCTTGGGAAACACCATATATTTT. It codes for CASSLTGGLGNTIYF.

This rearrangement joins TRBV11-3 to TRBJ2-7; TRBD1 matches at 7 bases. Germline V gene data show CDR1 as SGHNT and CDR2 as YENEEA. Unmatched junction bases numbered 10, after V lost 2 bases and J lost 6 bases. CDR3 length equals 15 residues. The CDR3: CASSLSSRGLGEQYF. CDR3 sequence (DNA): TGTGCCAGCAGCTTAAGTTCTAGGGGGCTTGGCGAGCAGTACTTC.

The CDR3 reads CASSLDIAGDQDTQYF. In nucleotides, the CDR3 is TGTGCCAGCAGCTTAGATATAGCGGGAGATCAAGATACGCAGTATTTT. The J gene is TRBJ2-3, the V gene TRBV11-3, with TRBD2 matching over 9 bases. Germline lookup yields CDR1 SGHNT and CDR2 YENEEA. This CDR3 spans 16 amino acids. Trimming at V came to 0 bases and at J to 5 bases, leaving 6 bases not matched to a gene. The entire variable domain, with the rest obtained from reference TRBV11-3 and TRBJ2-3, is as follows: EAGVVQSPRYKIIEKKQPVAFWCNPISGHNTLYWYLQNLGQGPELLIRYENEEAVDDSQLPKDRFSAERLKGVDSTLKIQPAELGDSAVYLCASSLDIAGDQDTQYFGPGTRLTVL.

This clone is classed as large (0.1 to 1%). This chain links TRBV11-3 with TRBJ2-5; D is perhaps TRBD2 (6 bases). CDR1 SGHNT and CDR2 YENEEA come from the germline V gene. Trimming pared 7 bases from V and 4 bases from J, leaving 16 bases between. The CDR3 sequence is 14 residues long. For the CDR3, the DNA is TGTGCCAGCACTGCCCGGGGGACTCCAGAGACCCAGTACTTC. This codes for CASTARGTPETQYF.

This clone occurred a few times. The genes are TRBV6-8 and TRBJ1-5; D perhaps matches TRBD1 (5 bases). CDR3 length equals 15 residues. Germline CDR1 is MNHGY and CDR2 is SAAAGT. Trimming removed 5 bases at V and 6 bases at J, with 17 bases between. In DNA form, the CDR3 reads TGTGCCAGCAGTGACGAGGACATGGTGGGTCAGCCCCAGCATTTT. Protein sequence: CASSDEDMVGQPQHF.

This clone was found once. The CDR3 loop is CSVGTGGQETQYF. CDR3 nucleotides: TGCAGCGTTGGGACAGGTGGGCAAGAGACCCAGTACTTC. The chain links TRBV29-1 to TRBJ2-5, with 7 bases that match TRBD1. Looked up from germline, CDR1 is SQVTM and CDR2 is ANQGSEA. The CDR3 loop spans 13 amino acids. Trimming removed 4 bases from V and 2 bases from J; junction bases left unmatched: 4.

The chain joins TRBV6-8 to TRBJ1-1; a weak D match, TRBD1 (5 bases). Between the trimmed V and J ends, which lost 4 bases and 1 base, there was a span of 7 bases. The CDR3 runs to 13 residues. Germline CDR1 reads MNHGY; CDR2 reads SAAAGT. The CDR3 DNA follows: TGTGCCAGCAGTTTTCAGGGGAACACTGAAGCTTTCTTT. This codes for CASSFQGNTEAFF.

Relative to its sample, this clone is medium-sized (0.01 to 0.1%). The rearrangement links TRBV11-3 to TRBJ2-7; 13 bases agree with TRBD2. Germline V gene sequence: CDR1 SGHNT, CDR2 YENEEA. V lost 4 bases and J lost 4; bases outside the gene matches: 19. The CDR3 consists of 20 residues. The CDR3: CASSSSLRTSGGFFIYEQYF. In DNA, the CDR3 is TGTGCCAGCAGCTCCTCCCTAAGGACTAGCGGGGGTTTCTTTATTTACGAGCAGTACTTC.

In its sample, this clone was seen a few times. The CDR3 here is CASSYSPGQGAMNTEAFF. CDR3 sequence (DNA): TGTGCCAGCAGTTACTCACCGGGACAGGGGGCGATGAACACTGAAGCTTTCTTT. The chain has TRBV6-8 and TRBJ1-1; 12 nucleotides agree with TRBD1. Germline V gene sequence: CDR1 MNHGY, CDR2 SAAAGT. The CDR3 has 18 residues. The junction had 5 bases not matched to a gene; V was cut back by 0 bases and J by 0 bases.